The sequence of this TCR beta chain was determined in a study of metastatic and nonmetastatic thyroid tumors (dated by TCRdb to 2020 to 2022). For the study in its entirety: For patients with malignant and with benign thyroid disease, the researchers compared repertoires between peripheral blood samples and tumor or nodule tissue samples. On the study overall, not on this receptor specifically: In both blood and tumor samples, malignant tumors were reported to have significantly higher TCR beta diversity than benign nodules.

The CDR3 runs 15 residues from the cysteine to the phenylalanine. CDR3 DNA only is kept here, 45 bases in frame from base 1. The germline V gene provides CDR1 LGHNA and CDR2 YNFKEQ. The V end gives up 3 bases and the J end 4 bases, leaving 3 bases in the junction not matched to a gene. The sample holds many counts of this clone. There is no known antigen for this receptor. Base quality data are lacking; no much larger clone is found one base away. Libraries were built with PCR. The reads were generated on an Illumina HiSeq 4000. The TCR beta-chain CDR3 region of each patient was profiled by high-throughput sequencing. From the authors' description of their analysis: A classifier to discriminate distant-metastatic papillary thyroid cancer patients was built from CDR3 differences across clinicopathological groups. The Shannon index was used to assess repertoire diversity, and the Morisita-Horn index was used to assess tumor-blood repertoire similarity. TCRdb trimmed the raw reads at Q25, called clones with MiXCR and kept productive beta chains. These V and J calls are TCRdb output, not the study's own analysis. The sample data list around 8,100 clones, and about a quarter of these were observed just once. The top ten clones comprise around 15% of the sample.

No treatment had been received by any patient before thyroid surgery. The study retrospectively analysed patient clinical samples collected from about 2012 to 2018 using T-cell receptor beta sequencing. This TCR was recovered from a female donor with papillary thyroid cancer or a benign thyroid nodule (not recorded which). Some clones in this sample may be carry-over from other donors' samples. The sequence is built from TRBV4-2 and TRBJ2-7; TRBD2 lines up with 13 middle nucleotides. Specimen: tumor tissue. The CDR3 region has the sequence CASSHILAGGYEQYF. The DNA reads as follows: TGTGCCAGCAGCCACATACTAGCGGGAGGGTACGAGCAGTACTTC.